The 23 T cell receptor beta chains given below trace back to one sample, sequenced in a study of blood T cell repertoires in COVID-19. The repertoire was sequenced with immunoSEQ multiplex PCR; TCRdb's copy has only in-frame clones and lacks some. Counted here are approximately 250,000 clones, 84% occurring once; the ten biggest clones make up around 7.8%. The sequencing sample was made of peripheral blood. All receptors derive from a human donor in a cohort sampled during active COVID-19.

CDR3 DNA: TGCGCCAGCAGCCATTGGGGGACAGGGGCGTACGAGCAGTACTTC. It encodes CASSHWGTGAYEQYF. V and J are TRBV4-1 and TRBJ2-7; 10 bases are shared with TRBD1. There are 15 residues in the CDR3. Trimming removed 3 bases from V and 4 bases from J; junction bases left unmatched: 6. CDR1 MGHRA and CDR2 YSYEKL come from the germline V gene.

The chain uses TRBV28 and TRBJ2-7; possibly TRBD2 for D (6 bases). V lost 5 bases, J lost 2 bases, and 25 bases lay in between. CDR3 size: 18 residues. Germline loops: CDR1 MDHEN, CDR2 SYDVKM. DNA for the CDR3: TGTGCCAGCAGTCCAAGGAAGTACGGCCGGGACTTAGCCTACGAGCAGTACTTC. It specifies CASSPRKYGRDLAYEQYF. The full variable domain, with the rest looked up from reference TRBV28 and TRBJ2-7, is DVKVTQSSRYLVKRTGEKVFLECVQDMDHENMFWYRQDPGLGLRLIYFSYDVKMKEKGDIPEGYSVSREKKERFSLILESASTNQTSMYLCASSPRKYGRDLAYEQYFGPGTRLTVT.

The chain joins TRBV19 to TRBJ1-1; TRBD1 matches 8 bases. The germline V gene encodes CDR1 LNHDA and CDR2 SQIVND (reference sequence). The CDR3 has 16 amino acids. V was clipped by 3 bases and J by 2 bases; unmatched bases: 8. The CDR3 sequence is CASSIPLTGVNTEAFF. CDR3 in DNA: TGTGCCAGTAGTATCCCCCTGACAGGGGTAAACACTGAAGCTTTCTTT.

CDR3 coding DNA: TGTGCCAGCAGGCCCGCCGGGACTACTTCCTACGAGCAGTACTTC. Residues: CASRPAGTTSYEQYF. The V call is TRBV7-3, the J call TRBJ2-7; TRBD2 matches at 7 bases. Germline loops: CDR1 SGHTA, CDR2 FQGTGA. The length of the CDR3 is 15 residues. J was trimmed by 1 base and V by 6 bases; bases with no gene match: 9.

The chain carries TRBV19 and TRBJ1-4, with D tentatively TRBD1 (6 bases). CDR3 size: 16 residues. CDR1 is LNHDA and CDR2 is SQIVND in the germline V gene (reference sequence). Trimming removed 1 base from V and 0 bases from J, with 9 bases in between. The DNA for the CDR3 is TGTGCCAGTAGTATAGCCAGGGGTGCAACTAATGAAAAACTGTTTTTT. Its translation is CASSIARGATNEKLFF.

This clone occurred once. This chain connects TRBV27 to TRBJ1-2, with TRBD1 matching 7 bases. The CDR3 contains 16 residues. J lost 3 bases, V lost 5 bases, and 12 bases had no gene match. Germline values: CDR1 MNHEY, CDR2 SMNVEV (reference sequence). The CDR3 nucleotides read TGTGCCAGCAGTCCGGACAGGAGGGGGATGTACTATGGCTACACCTTC. This gives the protein CASSPDRRGMYYGYTF.

The chain couples TRBV4-2 to TRBJ1-5; D call uncertain. Germline assignment: CDR1 LGHNA and CDR2 YNFKEQ. This CDR3 region has 15 residues. Trimming stripped 0 bases from V and 7 bases from J, with 13 bases between. DNA of the CDR3: TGTGCCAGCAGCCAAGAGTTAAAGGACTGGCAGCCCCAGCATTTT. This sequence encodes CASSQELKDWQPQHF.

The rearrangement links TRBV6-5 to TRBJ1-2; a possible D gene is TRBD1 (6 bases). The CDR3 contains 13 residues. Trimming took off 5 bases at V and 1 base at J, with 8 bases between the two ends. CDR1 MNHEY and CDR2 SVGAGI come from the germline V gene. CDR3 region: CASSTRGNYGYTF. The CDR3 nucleotides read TGTGCCAGCAGTACCAGGGGTAACTATGGCTACACCTTC.

CDR3 bases: TGTGCCAGCAGCGATGGGACAGGGGTGCTCTATGGCTACACCTTC. Its protein product is CASSDGTGVLYGYTF. The genes are TRBV6-5 and TRBJ1-2, with 10 bases fitting TRBD1. The CDR3 has 15 amino acids. Germline trimming cut 6 bases from V and 4 bases from J; bases unmatched to any gene: 8. CDR1 MNHEY and CDR2 SVGAGI come from the germline V gene.

This chain uses TRBV6-1 with TRBJ1-5; D not resolved. Germline CDR1 MNHNS, CDR2 SASEGT. The CDR3 loop spans 15 amino acids. The V end lost 0 bases, the J end lost 4 bases, and 10 bases lay between the germline ends. The CDR3 region has the DNA TGTGCCAGCAGTGAAGCGCTGGCGGGAAATCAGCCCCAGCATTTT. Its protein product is CASSEALAGNQPQHF.

V gene TRBV15 combines with J gene TRBJ2-3; possible D gene TRBD2, 6 bases. The CDR3 is 15 residues long. Germline V gives CDR1 LNHNV, CDR2 YYDKDF (reference sequence). V was trimmed by 4 bases and J by 5 bases, leaving 16 bases between them. CDR3 loop: CATSTGGIAVDTQYF. The DNA of the CDR3 is TGTGCCACCAGCACTGGGGGGATAGCGGTAGATACGCAGTATTTT.

The chain couples TRBV18 to TRBJ2-7, with 8 nucleotides matching TRBD1. From germline, CDR1 is KGHSH and CDR2 LQKENI. With 2 bases clipped from V and 1 base from J, the junction kept 13 bases outside the gene matches. The CDR3 has 18 amino acids. In DNA, the CDR3 is TGTGCCAGCTCACCAGTCACCCTGACAGGGGTAGGGTCCTACGAGCAGTACTTC. Its protein product is CASSPVTLTGVGSYEQYF.

V gene TRBV18 combines with J gene TRBJ1-2; D might be TRBD1 (5 bases). The V end was cut by 1 base, the J end by 2 bases, with 14 bases between. Germline CDR1 KGHSH, CDR2 LQKENI. This CDR3 has 16 amino acids. This CDR3 reads CASSPQPGGENYGYTF. CDR3 nucleotide sequence: TGTGCCAGCTCACCACAGCCCGGGGGTGAAAACTATGGCTACACCTTC.

This clone was seen repeatedly, ten times or more. This chain links TRBV6-1 with TRBJ1-2, with a tentative D call TRBD1 (5 bases). Germline assignment: CDR1 MNHNS and CDR2 SASEGT. Trimming left V 2 bases short and J 2 bases short, with 12 bases between. The CDR3 consists of 15 residues. The CDR3: CASSESGRVNYGYTF. CDR3 bases: TGTGCCAGCAGTGAATCTGGCAGGGTGAACTATGGCTACACCTTC.

The V and J genes are TRBV19 and TRBJ2-7; TRBD1 aligns across 8 bases. The CDR3 runs to 13 residues. V lost 5 bases and J lost 3; bases outside the gene matches: 3. In germline, CDR1 is LNHDA, CDR2 SQIVND (reference sequence). The CDR3 region has the DNA TGTGCCAGTAGTGCAGACAGGGGCTACGAGCAGTACTTC. Protein: CASSADRGYEQYF.

The chain couples TRBV27 to TRBJ2-2; maybe TRBD1 (7 bases). The germline V gene has CDR1 MNHEY and CDR2 SMNVEV (reference sequence). V lost 10 bases and J 6 bases, leaving 21 bases between the germline ends. The CDR3 runs 15 residues. The CDR3 protein is CATGPRGAGPGELFF. DNA of the CDR3: TGTGCCACAGGACCCAGGGGGGCCGGGCCCGGGGAGCTGTTTTTT.

This sequence joins TRBV20-1 and TRBJ1-2; TRBD1 aligns across 9 bases. V was clipped by 8 bases and J by 6 bases; unmatched bases: 4. CDR1 is DFQATT and CDR2 is SNEGSKA in the germline V gene (reference sequence). The CDR3 consists of 11 residues. The CDR3 DNA reads as TGCAGTCTACAGGGGGCGGATGGCTACACCTTC. It yields the protein CSLQGADGYTF.

Comment on this clone: The identical CDR3 is also encoded by other nucleotide sequences in the sample. The chain has TRBV18 and TRBJ1-6, with 7 bases aligning to TRBD1. The CDR3 is 14 amino acids. Germline CDR1 is KGHSH and CDR2 is LQKENI. The V and J ends lost 5 bases and 5 bases, in that order; junction bases with no gene match: 3. The CDR3 nucleotides are TGTGCCAGCTCAAGGGACAGAGATAATTCACCCCTCCACTTT. Protein: CASSRDRDNSPLHF.

This clone was detected only once. At one of its ends the junction is not consistent with the germline gene, which may arise from a read error. The V and J genes are TRBV7-7 and TRBJ2-5, with TRBD2 matching 12 bases. Germline V gene lookup returns CDR1 SSHAT and CDR2 FNYEAQ (reference sequence). This CDR3 is built from 16 residues. The CDR3 protein is CASSLFLAGGPETQYF. As DNA, the CDR3 is TGTGCTAGCAGCTTATTCCTAGCGGGGGGGCCGGAGACCCAGTACTTC. The variable domain in full, completed from reference TRBV7-7 and TRBJ2-5, reads GAGVSQSPRYKVTKRGQDVTLRCDPISSHATLYWYQQALGQGPEFLTYFNYEAQPDKSGLPSDRFSAERPEGSISTLTIQRTEQRDSAMYRCASSLFLAGGPETQYFGPGTRLLVL.

This chain links TRBV2 with TRBJ2-2, with 9 bases identical to TRBD1. Trimming took 3 bases from V and 1 from J; bases not matched to a gene: 0. Germline V CDR1 and CDR2: SNHLY, FYNNEI. This CDR3 is built from 15 residues. The DNA of the CDR3 is TGTGCCAGCAGTGAGGACAGGGGGAACACCGGGGAGCTGTTTTTT. It specifies CASSEDRGNTGELFF.

J is TRBJ1-1 and V is TRBV19; D may be TRBD1 (6 bases). V was trimmed by 8 bases and J by 4 bases, leaving 11 bases between them. The CDR3 covers 12 residues. Germline V CDR1 and CDR2: LNHDA, SQIVND (reference sequence). The CDR3 reads CASAQGSTEAFF. CDR3 DNA: TGTGCCAGTGCACAGGGCAGCACTGAAGCTTTCTTT.

J is TRBJ2-7 and V is TRBV5-1; D is possibly TRBD2 (5 bases). Deletions cut 0 bases from V and 4 bases from J, with 8 bases between. This CDR3 has 13 amino acids. The germline V gene has CDR1 SGHRS and CDR2 YFSETQ. Here the CDR3 reads CASSLGGLYEQYF. The CDR3 DNA is TGCGCCAGCAGCTTGGGCGGGTTGTACGAGCAGTACTTC.

The V gene is TRBV18, the J gene TRBJ2-7; weak D call: TRBD2 (5 bases). The CDR3 contains 12 residues. Germline assignment: CDR1 KGHSH and CDR2 LQKENI. V was pared by 5 bases and J by 6 bases, with 11 bases between. DNA for the CDR3: TGTGCCAGCTCAGGGCTAGCTGCCGAGCAGTACTTC. Encoded protein: CASSGLAAEQYF.